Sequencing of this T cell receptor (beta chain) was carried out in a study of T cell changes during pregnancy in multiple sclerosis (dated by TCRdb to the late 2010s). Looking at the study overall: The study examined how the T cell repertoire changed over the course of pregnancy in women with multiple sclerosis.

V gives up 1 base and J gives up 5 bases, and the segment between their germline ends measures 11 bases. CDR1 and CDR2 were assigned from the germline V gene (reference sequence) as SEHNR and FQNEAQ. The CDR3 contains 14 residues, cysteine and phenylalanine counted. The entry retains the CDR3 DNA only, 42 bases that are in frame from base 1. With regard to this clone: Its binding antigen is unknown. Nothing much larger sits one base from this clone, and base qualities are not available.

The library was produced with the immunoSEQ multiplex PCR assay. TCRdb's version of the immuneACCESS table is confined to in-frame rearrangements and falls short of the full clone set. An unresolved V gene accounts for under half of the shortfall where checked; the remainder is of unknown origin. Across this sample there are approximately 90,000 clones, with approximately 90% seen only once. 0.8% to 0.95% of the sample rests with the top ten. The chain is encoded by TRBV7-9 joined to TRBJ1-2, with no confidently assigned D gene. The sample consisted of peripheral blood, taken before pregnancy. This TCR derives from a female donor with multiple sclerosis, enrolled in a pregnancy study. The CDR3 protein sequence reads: CASSLEVQAYGYTF. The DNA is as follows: TGTGCCAGCAGCTTAGAGGTGCAGGCTTATGGCTACACCTTC. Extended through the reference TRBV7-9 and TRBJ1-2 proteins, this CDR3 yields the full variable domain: DTGVSQNPRHKITKRGQNVTFRCDPISEHNRLYWYRQTLGQGPEFLTYFQNEAQLEKSRLLSDRFSAERPKGSFSTLEIQRTEQGDSAMYLCASSLEVQAYGYTFGSGTRLTVV.